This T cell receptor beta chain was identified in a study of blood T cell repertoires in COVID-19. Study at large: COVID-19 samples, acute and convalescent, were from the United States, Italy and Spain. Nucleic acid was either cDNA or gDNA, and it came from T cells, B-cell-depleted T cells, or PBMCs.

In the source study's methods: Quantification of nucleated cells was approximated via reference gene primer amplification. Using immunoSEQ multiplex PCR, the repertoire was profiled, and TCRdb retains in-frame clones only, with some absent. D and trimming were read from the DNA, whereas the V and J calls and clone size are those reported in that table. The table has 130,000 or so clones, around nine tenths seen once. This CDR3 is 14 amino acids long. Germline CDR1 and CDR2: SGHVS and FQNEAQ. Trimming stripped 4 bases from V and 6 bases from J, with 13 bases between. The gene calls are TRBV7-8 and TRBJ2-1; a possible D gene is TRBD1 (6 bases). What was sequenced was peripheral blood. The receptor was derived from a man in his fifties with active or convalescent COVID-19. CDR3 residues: CASSSNRAVNEQFF. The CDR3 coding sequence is TGTGCCAGCAGCTCAAACAGGGCGGTCAATGAGCAGTTCTTC.